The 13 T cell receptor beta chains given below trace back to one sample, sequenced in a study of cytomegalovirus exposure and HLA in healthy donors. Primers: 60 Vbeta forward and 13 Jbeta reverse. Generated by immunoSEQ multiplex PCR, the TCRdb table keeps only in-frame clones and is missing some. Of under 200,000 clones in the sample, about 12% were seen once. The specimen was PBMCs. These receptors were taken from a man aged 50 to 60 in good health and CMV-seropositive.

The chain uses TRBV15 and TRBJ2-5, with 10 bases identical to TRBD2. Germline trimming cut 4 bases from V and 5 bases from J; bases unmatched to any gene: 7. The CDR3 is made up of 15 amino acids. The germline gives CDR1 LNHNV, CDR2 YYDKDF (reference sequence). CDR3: CATSISGGNVETQYF. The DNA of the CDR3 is TGTGCCACCAGCATTAGCGGGGGGAATGTTGAGACCCAGTACTTC.

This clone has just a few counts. DNA for the CDR3: TGTGCCAGCAGCTCGGCCTACGAGCAGTACTTC. Translated: CASSSAYEQYF. The chain uses TRBV4-2 and TRBJ2-7; no definite D call. CDR3 length: 11 amino acids. Germline V gene lookup returns CDR1 LGHNA and CDR2 YNFKEQ. Trimming removed 5 bases at V and 2 bases at J, with 4 bases between.

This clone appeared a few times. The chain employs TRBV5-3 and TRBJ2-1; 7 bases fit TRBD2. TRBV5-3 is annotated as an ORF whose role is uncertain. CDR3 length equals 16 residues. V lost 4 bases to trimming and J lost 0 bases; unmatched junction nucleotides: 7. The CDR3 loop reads CARSPGRISSYNEQFF. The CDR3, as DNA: TGTGCCAGAAGCCCCGGGAGGATTAGCTCCTACAATGAGCAGTTCTTC.

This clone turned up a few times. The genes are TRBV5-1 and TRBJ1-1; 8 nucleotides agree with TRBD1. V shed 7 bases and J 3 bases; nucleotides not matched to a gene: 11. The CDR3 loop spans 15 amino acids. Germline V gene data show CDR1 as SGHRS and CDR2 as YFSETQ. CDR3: CASGKYRGIDTEAFF. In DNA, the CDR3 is TGCGCCAGCGGAAAATACAGGGGGATAGACACTGAAGCTTTCTTT.

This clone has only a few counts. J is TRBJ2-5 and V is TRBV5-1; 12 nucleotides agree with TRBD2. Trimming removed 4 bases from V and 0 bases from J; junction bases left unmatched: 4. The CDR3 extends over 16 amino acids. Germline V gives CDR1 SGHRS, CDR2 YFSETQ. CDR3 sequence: CASSPGLAGYQETQYF. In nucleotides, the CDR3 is TGCGCCAGCAGCCCCGGACTAGCGGGGTACCAAGAGACCCAGTACTTC. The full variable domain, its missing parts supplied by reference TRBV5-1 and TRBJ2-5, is KAGVTQTPRYLIKTRGQQVTLSCSPISGHRSVSWYQQTPGQGLQFLFEYFSETQRNKGNFPGRFSGRQFSNSRSEMNVSTLELGDSALYLCASSPGLAGYQETQYFGPGTRLLVL.

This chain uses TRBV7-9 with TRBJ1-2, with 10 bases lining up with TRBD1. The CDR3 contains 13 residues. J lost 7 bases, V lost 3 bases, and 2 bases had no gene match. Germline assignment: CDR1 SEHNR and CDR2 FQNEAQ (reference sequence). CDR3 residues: CASSFRDRGGYTF. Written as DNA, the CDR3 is TGTGCCAGCAGCTTCCGGGACAGGGGTGGCTACACCTTC.

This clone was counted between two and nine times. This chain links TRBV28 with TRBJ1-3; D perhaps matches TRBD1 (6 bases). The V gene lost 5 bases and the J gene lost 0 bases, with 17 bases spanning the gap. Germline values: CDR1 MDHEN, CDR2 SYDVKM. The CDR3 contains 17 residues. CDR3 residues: CASSPAGQHFSGNTIYF. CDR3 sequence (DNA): TGTGCCAGCAGTCCCGCTGGACAGCACTTCTCTGGAAACACCATATATTTT.

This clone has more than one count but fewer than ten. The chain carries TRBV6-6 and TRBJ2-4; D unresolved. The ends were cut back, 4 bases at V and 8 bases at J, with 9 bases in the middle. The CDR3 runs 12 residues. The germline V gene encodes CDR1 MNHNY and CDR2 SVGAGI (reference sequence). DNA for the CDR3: TGTGCCAGCAGTTCCCGGGTGGACATTCAGTACTTC. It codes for CASSSRVDIQYF.

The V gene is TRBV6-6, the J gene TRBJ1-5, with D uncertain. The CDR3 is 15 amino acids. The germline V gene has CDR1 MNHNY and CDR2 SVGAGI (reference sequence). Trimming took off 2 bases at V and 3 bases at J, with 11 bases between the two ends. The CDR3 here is CASSYLGHFNQPQHF. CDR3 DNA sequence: TGTGCCAGCAGTTACCTGGGCCACTTCAATCAGCCCCAGCATTTT.

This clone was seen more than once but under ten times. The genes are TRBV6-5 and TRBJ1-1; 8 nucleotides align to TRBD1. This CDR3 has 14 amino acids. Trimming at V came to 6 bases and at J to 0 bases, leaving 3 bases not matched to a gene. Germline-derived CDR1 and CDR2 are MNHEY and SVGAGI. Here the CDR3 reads CASRGTGLNTEAFF. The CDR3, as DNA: TGTGCCAGCAGGGGGACAGGATTGAACACTGAAGCTTTCTTT.

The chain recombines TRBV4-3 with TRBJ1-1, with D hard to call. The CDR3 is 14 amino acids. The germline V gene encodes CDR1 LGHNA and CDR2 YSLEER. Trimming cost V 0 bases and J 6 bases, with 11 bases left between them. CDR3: CASSQDWAVAEAFF. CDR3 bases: TGCGCCAGCAGCCAAGATTGGGCAGTCGCTGAAGCTTTCTTT.

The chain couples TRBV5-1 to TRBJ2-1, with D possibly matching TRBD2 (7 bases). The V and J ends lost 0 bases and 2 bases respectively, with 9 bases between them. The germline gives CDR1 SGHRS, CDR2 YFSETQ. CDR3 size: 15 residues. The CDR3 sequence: CASSLGGGTYNEQFF. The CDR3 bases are TGCGCCAGCAGCTTGGGCGGGGGCACCTACAATGAGCAGTTCTTC.

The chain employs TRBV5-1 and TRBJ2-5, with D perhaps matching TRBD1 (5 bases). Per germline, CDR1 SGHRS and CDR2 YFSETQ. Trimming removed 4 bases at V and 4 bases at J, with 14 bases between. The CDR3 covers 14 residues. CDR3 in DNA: TGCGCCAGCAGCGACATCAGGGTAACAGAGACCCAGTACTTC. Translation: CASSDIRVTETQYF.